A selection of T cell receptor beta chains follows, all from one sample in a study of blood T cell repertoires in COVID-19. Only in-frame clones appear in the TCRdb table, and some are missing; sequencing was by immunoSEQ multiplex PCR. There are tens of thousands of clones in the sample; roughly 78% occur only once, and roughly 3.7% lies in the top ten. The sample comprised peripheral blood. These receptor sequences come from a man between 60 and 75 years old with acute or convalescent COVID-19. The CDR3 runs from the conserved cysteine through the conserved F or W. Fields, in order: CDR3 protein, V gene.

CASSPLPAAYEQYF	TRBV27
CASSTRLAGIYEQYF	TRBV6-2/TRBV6-3
CASSQGPVGGRSYNEQFF	TRBV4-2
CASSIFPQGNQPQHF	TRBV19
CASSPKAGGPTDTQYF	TRBV18
CATSDSGTGAYEQYF	TRBV24-1
CASSSRGSGSQYEQYF	TRBV7-2
CASSHPGTAYNSPLHF	TRBV10-2
CASSYDGSVDTQYF	TRBV6-5
CASSPVAGGRDEQFF	TRBV11-1
CASNRGQGLGEQYF	TRBV27
CASSQESRTGVYEQYF	TRBV4-1
CASSFTLRDRSINEQFF	TRBV5-1
CASSSHTYRETNEKLFF	TRBV21-1
CASSTLKQGYNEQFF	TRBV27
CSASRPGLGQPQHF	TRBV20-1
CARSFCWTPYNEQFF	TRBV5-3
CASSQAGWGGTEAFF	TRBV4-3
CSAERGTEAFF	TRBV20-1
CASSYGGDGEKLFF	TRBV28
CASSYPLFF	TRBV6-6
CASSDSVLNYGYTF	TRBV10-2
CARPGTSGSREQFF	TRBV14
CASSSRTGSPYEQYF	TRBV27
CASSSRRVAGANEQYF	TRBV7-2
CASSWTSGEANEQFF	TRBV5-1
CASSPPGHASNEQYF	TRBV5-4
CSVDEIGTGSYEQYF	TRBV29-1
CASSGTGFYEQYF	TRBV11-1
CASSAGAYEQYF	TRBV5-5
CASSFRGLNQPQHF	TRBV28
CASSLGGRAFSNEQFF	TRBV7-2
CASRGQGAGQPQHF	TRBV3-1/TRBV3-2
CASSLTGLDEKLFF	TRBV7-2
CASSFWGTGGGRQNTEAFF	TRBV7-6